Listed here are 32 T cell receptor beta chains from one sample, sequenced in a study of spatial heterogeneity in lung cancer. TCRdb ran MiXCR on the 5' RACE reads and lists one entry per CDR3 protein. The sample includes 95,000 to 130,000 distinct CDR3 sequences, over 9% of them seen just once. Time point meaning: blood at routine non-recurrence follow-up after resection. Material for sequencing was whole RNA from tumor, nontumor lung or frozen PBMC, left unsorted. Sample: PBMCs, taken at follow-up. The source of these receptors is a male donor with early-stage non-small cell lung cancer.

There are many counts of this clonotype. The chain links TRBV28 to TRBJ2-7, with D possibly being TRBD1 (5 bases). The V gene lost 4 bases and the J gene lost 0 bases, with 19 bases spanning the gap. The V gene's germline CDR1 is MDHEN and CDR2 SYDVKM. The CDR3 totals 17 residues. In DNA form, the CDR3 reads TGTGCCAGCAGTTCCACCATGCGACAGCGTCGCTCCTACGAGCAGTACTTC. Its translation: CASSSTMRQRRSYEQYF.

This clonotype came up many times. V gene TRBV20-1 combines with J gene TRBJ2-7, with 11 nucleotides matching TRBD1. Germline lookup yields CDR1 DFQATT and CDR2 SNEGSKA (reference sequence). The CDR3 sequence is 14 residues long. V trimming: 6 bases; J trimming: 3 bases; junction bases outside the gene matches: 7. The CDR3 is CSAKGQGVDYEQYF. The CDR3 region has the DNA TGCAGTGCCAAGGGACAGGGGGTGGACTACGAGCAGTACTTC.

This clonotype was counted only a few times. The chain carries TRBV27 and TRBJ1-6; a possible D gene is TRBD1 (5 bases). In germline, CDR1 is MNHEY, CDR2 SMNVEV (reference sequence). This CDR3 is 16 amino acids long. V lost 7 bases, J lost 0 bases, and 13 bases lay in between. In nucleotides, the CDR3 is TGTGCCAGCACACCAGGGTTAGGCTCCTATAATTCACCCCTCCACTTT. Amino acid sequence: CASTPGLGSYNSPLHF.

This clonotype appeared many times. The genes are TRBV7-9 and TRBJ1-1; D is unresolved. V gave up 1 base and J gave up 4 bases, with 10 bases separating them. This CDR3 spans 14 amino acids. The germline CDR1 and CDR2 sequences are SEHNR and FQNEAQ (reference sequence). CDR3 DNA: TGTGCCAGCAGCTTAGAGGCCAGAGGCACTGAAGCTTTCTTT. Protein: CASSLEARGTEAFF.

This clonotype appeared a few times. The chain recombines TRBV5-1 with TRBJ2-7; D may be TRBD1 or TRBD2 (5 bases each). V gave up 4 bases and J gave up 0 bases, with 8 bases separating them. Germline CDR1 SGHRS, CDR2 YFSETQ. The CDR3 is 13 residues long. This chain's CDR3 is CASSTGTSYEQYF. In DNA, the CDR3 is TGCGCCAGCAGCACCGGGACCTCCTACGAGCAGTACTTC.

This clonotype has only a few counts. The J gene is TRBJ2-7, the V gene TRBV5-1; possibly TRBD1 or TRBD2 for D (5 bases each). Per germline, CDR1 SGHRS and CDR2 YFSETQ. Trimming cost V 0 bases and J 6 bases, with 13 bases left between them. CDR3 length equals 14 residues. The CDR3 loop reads CASSLGQSGGEQYF. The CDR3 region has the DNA TGCGCCAGCAGCTTGGGACAGAGCGGCGGCGAGCAGTACTTC. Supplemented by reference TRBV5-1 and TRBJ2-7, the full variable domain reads KAGVTQTPRYLIKTRGQQVTLSCSPISGHRSVSWYQQTPGQGLQFLFEYFSETQRNKGNFPGRFSGRQFSNSRSEMNVSTLELGDSALYLCASSLGQSGGEQYFGPGTRLTVT.

This CDR3 is CASSLGTGGGRDNEQFF. DNA for the CDR3: TGTGCCAGCAGCCTGGGGACAGGGGGAGGTCGGGACAATGAGCAGTTCTTC. The chain employs TRBV5-6 and TRBJ2-1, with 11 bases aligning to TRBD1. V was clipped by 4 bases and J by 5 bases; unmatched bases: 11. Germline-derived CDR1 and CDR2 are SGHDT and YYEEEE. This CDR3 contains 17 residues.

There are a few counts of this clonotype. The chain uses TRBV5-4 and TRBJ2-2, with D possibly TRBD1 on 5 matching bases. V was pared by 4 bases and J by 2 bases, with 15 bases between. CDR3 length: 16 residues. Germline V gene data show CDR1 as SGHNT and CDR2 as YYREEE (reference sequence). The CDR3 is CASSIQTTANTGELFF. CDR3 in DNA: TGTGCCAGCAGCATCCAGACGACAGCTAACACCGGGGAGCTGTTTTTT.

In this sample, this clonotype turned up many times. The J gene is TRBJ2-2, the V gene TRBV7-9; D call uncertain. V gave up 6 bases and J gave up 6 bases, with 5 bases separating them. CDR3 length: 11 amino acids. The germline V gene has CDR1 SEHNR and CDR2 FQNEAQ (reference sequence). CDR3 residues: CASSRSGELFF. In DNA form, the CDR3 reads TGTGCCAGCAGTCGGTCCGGGGAGCTGTTTTTT.

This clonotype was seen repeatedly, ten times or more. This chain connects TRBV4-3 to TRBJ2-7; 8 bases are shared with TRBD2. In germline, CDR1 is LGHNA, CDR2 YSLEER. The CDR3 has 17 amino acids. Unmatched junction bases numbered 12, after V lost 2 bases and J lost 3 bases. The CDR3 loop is CASSQTPERGGGYEQYF. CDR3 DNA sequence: TGCGCCAGCAGCCAAACCCCGGAACGGGGGGGAGGCTACGAGCAGTACTTC.

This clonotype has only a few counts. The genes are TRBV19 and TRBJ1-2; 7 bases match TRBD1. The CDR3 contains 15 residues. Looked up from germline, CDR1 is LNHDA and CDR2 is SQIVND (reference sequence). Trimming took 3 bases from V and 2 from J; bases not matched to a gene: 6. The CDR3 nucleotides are TGTGCCAGTAGTATGAGGGGGACAGAGAACTATGGCTACACCTTC. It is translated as CASSMRGTENYGYTF.

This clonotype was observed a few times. The CDR3 DNA follows: TGTGCCAGCAGTGAACAGGGAAATGCCTACGAGCAGTACTTC. This translates into CASSEQGNAYEQYF. V gene TRBV6-1 combines with J gene TRBJ2-7; D is perhaps TRBD1 (5 bases). CDR3 length equals 14 residues. In germline, CDR1 is MNHNS, CDR2 SASEGT. The V end was cut by 2 bases, the J end by 2 bases, with 10 bases between.

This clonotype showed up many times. The CDR3 is CSARSSGTGTFEQFF. The CDR3 DNA is TGCAGTGCTAGATCCTCCGGGACAGGTACTTTTGAGCAGTTCTTC. J is TRBJ2-1 and V is TRBV20-1; 8 nucleotides line up with TRBD1. CDR1 and CDR2 (germline): DFQATT, SNEGSKA (reference sequence). The CDR3 has 15 residues. V was pared by 2 bases and J by 9 bases, with 12 bases of the junction left unmatched.

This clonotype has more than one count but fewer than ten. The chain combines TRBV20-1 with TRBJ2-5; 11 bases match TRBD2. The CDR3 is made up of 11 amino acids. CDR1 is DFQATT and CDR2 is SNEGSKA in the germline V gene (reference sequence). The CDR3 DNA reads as TGCCTAGCGGGGGGTCAAGAGACCCAGTACTTC. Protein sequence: CLAGGQETQYF.

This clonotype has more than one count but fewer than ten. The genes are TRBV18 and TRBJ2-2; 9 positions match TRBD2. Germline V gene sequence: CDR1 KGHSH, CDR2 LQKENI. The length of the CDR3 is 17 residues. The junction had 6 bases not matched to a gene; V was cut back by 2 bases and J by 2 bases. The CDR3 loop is CASSPSPSGVNTGELFF. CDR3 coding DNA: TGTGCCAGCTCACCATCCCCTAGCGGGGTAAACACCGGGGAGCTGTTTTTT.

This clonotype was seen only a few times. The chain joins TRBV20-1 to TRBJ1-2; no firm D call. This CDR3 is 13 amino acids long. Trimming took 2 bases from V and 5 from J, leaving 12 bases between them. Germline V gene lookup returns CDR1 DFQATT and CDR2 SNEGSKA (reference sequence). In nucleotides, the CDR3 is TGCAGTGCTAGAACACCCGGAGGGTATGGCTACACCTTC. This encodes CSARTPGGYGYTF.

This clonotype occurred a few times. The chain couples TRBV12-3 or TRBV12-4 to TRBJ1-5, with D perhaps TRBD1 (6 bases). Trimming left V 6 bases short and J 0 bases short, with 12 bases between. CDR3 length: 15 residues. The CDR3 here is CASSRTDHSNQPQHF. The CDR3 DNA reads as TGTGCCAGCAGCCGGACAGACCATAGCAATCAGCCCCAGCATTTT.

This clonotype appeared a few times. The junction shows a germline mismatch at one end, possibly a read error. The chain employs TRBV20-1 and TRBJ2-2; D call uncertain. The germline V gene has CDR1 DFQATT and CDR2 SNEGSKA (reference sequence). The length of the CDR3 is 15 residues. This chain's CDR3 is CSARYGSKNAGELFF. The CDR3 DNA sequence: TGCAGTGCTAGATACGGGTCTAAGAACGCCGGGGAGCTGTTTTTT.

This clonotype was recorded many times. The CDR3 DNA reads TGCAGTGCTAGAGGAGGGGGGGCGGCTGAAGCTTTCTTT. Its protein product is CSARGGGAAEAFF. V is TRBV20-1 and J is TRBJ1-1, with a weak D call TRBD1 (6 bases). CDR1 and CDR2 (germline): DFQATT, SNEGSKA (reference sequence). V was cut by 1 base and J by 6 bases, with 12 bases left in between. The CDR3 is made up of 13 amino acids.

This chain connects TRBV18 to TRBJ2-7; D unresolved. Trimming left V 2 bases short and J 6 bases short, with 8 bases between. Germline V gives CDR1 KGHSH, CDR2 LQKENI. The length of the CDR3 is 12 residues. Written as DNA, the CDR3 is TGTGCCAGCTCACCAGGGCCGCCCGAGCAGTACTTC. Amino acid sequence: CASSPGPPEQYF.

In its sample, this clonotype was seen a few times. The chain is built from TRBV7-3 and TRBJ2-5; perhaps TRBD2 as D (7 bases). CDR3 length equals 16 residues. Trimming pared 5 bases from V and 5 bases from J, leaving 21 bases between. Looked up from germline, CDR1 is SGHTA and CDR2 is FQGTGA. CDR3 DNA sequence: TGTGCCAGCAGCCCCACACTTCGGGGGGCCGGGGAGACCCAGTACTTC. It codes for CASSPTLRGAGETQYF.

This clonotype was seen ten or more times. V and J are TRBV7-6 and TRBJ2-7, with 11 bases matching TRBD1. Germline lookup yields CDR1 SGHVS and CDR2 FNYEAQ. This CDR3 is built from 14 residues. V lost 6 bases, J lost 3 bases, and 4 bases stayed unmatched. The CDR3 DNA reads TGTGCCAGCAGTCCCGGGACAGGGGGCTACGAGCAGTACTTC. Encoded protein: CASSPGTGGYEQYF.

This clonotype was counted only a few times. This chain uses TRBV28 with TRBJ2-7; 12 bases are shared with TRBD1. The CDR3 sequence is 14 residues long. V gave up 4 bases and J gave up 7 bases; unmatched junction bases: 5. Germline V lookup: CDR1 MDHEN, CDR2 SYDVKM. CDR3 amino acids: CASSWGQGAREQYF. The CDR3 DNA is TGTGCCAGCAGTTGGGGACAGGGGGCGAGGGAGCAGTACTTC.

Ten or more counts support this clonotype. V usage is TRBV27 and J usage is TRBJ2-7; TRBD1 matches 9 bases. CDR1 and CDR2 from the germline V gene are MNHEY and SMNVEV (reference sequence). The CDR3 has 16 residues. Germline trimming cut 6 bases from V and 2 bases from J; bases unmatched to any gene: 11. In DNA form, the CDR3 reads TGTGCCAGCAGCCAAAAGGGACAGGGAACCCCCTACGAGCAGTACTTC. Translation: CASSQKGQGTPYEQYF.

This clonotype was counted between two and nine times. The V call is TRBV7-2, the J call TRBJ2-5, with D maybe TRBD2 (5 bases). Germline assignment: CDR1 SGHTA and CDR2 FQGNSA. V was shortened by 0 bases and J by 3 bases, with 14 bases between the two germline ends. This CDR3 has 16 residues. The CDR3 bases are TGTGCCAGCAGCTTAGCGTTCCCTAGAGGGAAAGAGACCCAGTACTTC. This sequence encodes CASSLAFPRGKETQYF.

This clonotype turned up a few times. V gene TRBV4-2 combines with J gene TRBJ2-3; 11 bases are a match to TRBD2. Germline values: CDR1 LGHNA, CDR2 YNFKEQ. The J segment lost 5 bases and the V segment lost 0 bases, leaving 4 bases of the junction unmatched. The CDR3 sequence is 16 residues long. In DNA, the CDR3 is TGTGCCAGCAGCCAAGATGTAGCGGGGGGGCGAGATACGCAGTATTTT. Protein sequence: CASSQDVAGGRDTQYF.

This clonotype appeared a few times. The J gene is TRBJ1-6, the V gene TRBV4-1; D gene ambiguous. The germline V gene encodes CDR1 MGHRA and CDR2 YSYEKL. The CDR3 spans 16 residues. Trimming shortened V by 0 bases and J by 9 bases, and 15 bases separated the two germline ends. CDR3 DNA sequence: TGCGCCAGCAGCCAAGACGGGTACTTGGACGGTTCACCCCTCCACTTT. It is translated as CASSQDGYLDGSPLHF.

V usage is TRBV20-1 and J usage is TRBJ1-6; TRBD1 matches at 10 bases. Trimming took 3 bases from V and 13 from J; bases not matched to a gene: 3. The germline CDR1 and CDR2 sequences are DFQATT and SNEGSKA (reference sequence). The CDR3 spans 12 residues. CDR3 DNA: TGCAGTGCTAGGAGGACAGGGGGGCCCCTCCACTTT. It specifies CSARRTGGPLHF.

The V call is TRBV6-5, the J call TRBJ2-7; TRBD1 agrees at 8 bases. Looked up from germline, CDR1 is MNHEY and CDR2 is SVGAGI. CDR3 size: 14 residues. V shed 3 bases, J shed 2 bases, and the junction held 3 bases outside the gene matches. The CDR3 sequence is CASSYGQGAYEQYF. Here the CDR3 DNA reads TGTGCCAGCAGTTATGGACAGGGCGCCTACGAGCAGTACTTC.

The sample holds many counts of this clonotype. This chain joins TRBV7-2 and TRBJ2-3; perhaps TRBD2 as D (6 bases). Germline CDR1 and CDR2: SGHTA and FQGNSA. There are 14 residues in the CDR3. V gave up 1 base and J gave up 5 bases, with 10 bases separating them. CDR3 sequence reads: CASSLGLAKDTQYF. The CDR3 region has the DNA TGTGCCAGCAGCTTAGGCCTAGCGAAAGATACGCAGTATTTT.

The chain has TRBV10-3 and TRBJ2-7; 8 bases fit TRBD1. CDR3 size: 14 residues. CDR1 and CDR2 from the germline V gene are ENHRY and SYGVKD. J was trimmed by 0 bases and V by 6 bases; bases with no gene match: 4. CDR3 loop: CAIRGDRSSYEQYF. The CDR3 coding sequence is TGTGCCATCAGGGGGGACAGGAGCTCCTACGAGCAGTACTTC.

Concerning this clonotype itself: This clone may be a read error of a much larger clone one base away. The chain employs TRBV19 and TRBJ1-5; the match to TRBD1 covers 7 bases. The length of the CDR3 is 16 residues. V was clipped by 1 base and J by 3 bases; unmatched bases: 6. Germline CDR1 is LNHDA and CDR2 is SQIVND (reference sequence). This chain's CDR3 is CASSIVEGTVNQPQHF. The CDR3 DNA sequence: TGTGCCAGTAGTATAGTAGAAGGGACAGTCAATCAGCCCCAGCATTTT.